These T cell receptor beta chains were read from a single sample in a study of pediatric ulcerative colitis. Produced via immunoSEQ multiplex PCR; TCRdb's table is partial and in-frame only. The profile covers 30,000 to 40,000 clones, with roughly four fifths appearing a single time and roughly 8.6% taken by the ten largest. The sample consisted of gut tissue. The receptors were sampled from a boy between 10 and 17 years old with severe ulcerative colitis. Each CDR3 is given with its conserved first and last residue. Each record gives: J gene, D gene, V gene, clone size, CDR3 length, CDR3 DNA, CDR3 protein. The D gene is left open where the match is weak. Clone size appears in some rows only: once, few, many, or a class for an expanded clone.

j_call: TRBJ1-2; d_call: TRBD1; v_call: TRBV2; clone_size: NA; cdr3_length: 14; cdr3_nt: TGTGCCAGCAGACACCGGACAGGGGAAGATGGCTACACCTTC; cdr3_aa: CASRHRTGEDGYTF
j_call: TRBJ2-7; d_call: NA; v_call: TRBV6-1; clone_size: NA; cdr3_length: 14; cdr3_nt: TGTGCCAGCAGGACCCACGTGCTCACCTACGAGCAGTACTTC; cdr3_aa: CASRTHVLTYEQYF
j_call: TRBJ1-4; d_call: NA; v_call: TRBV7-2; clone_size: NA; cdr3_length: 17; cdr3_nt: TGTGCCAGCAGCTTAGTGGGGGCCATGCAGGGGAATGAAAAACTGTTTTTT; cdr3_aa: CASSLVGAMQGNEKLFF
j_call: TRBJ2-5; d_call: NA; v_call: TRBV5-1; clone_size: NA; cdr3_length: 13; cdr3_nt: TGCGCCAGCAGCAGGTGGATTCAAGAGACCCAGTACTTC; cdr3_aa: CASSRWIQETQYF
j_call: TRBJ2-6; d_call: NA; v_call: TRBV12-5; clone_size: NA; cdr3_length: 17; cdr3_nt: TGTGCTAGTGGTTTGCCTAACAGGGCCTCTGGGGCCAACGTCCTGACTTTC; cdr3_aa: CASGLPNRASGANVLTF
j_call: TRBJ1-2; d_call: TRBD1; v_call: TRBV13; clone_size: NA; cdr3_length: 14; cdr3_nt: TGTGCCAGCAGCTCAGGGACAGGGGGCAATGGCTACACCTTC; cdr3_aa: CASSSGTGGNGYTF
j_call: TRBJ1-3; d_call: NA; v_call: TRBV30; clone_size: NA; cdr3_length: 13; cdr3_nt: TGTGCCTGGAGTGAGGGTCACCGAGGAACCATATATTTT; cdr3_aa: CAWSEGHRGTIYF
j_call: TRBJ2-2; d_call: NA; v_call: TRBV7-7; clone_size: NA; cdr3_length: 18; cdr3_nt: TGTGCTAGCAGCCCGAACCCGGGACGGCCGGCGAACACCGGGGAGCTGTTTTTT; cdr3_aa: CASSPNPGRPANTGELFF
j_call: TRBJ1-1; d_call: NA; v_call: TRBV11-1; clone_size: NA; cdr3_length: 14; cdr3_nt: TGTGCCAGCAGCTTCAACCCAGGACGGCCTGAAGCTTTCTTT; cdr3_aa: CASSFNPGRPEAFF
j_call: TRBJ2-3; d_call: NA; v_call: TRBV28; clone_size: NA; cdr3_length: 14; cdr3_nt: TGTGCCAGCAGTTTGAGGCTCGCCCGGGATACGCAGTATTTT; cdr3_aa: CASSLRLARDTQYF
j_call: TRBJ1-6; d_call: NA; v_call: TRBV7-9; clone_size: NA; cdr3_length: 14; cdr3_nt: TGTGCCAGCAGCTTAGACAGTCCTAATTCACCCCTCCACTTT; cdr3_aa: CASSLDSPNSPLHF
j_call: TRBJ1-1; d_call: TRBD1; v_call: TRBV28; clone_size: few; cdr3_length: 16; cdr3_nt: TGTGCCAGCAGTTTAGAGGGGGCGGAGGTGAACACTGAAGCTTTCTTT; cdr3_aa: CASSLEGAEVNTEAFF
j_call: TRBJ2-7; d_call: NA; v_call: TRBV7-9; clone_size: medium-sized; cdr3_length: 15; cdr3_nt: TGTGCCAGCAGCCGCGACGGGGCCTTGAGGAACGAGCAGTACTTC; cdr3_aa: CASSRDGALRNEQYF
j_call: TRBJ2-5; d_call: NA; v_call: TRBV4-1; clone_size: once; cdr3_length: 13; cdr3_nt: TGCGCCAGCAGCCAAGCTGGGTCAGAGACCCAGTACTTC; cdr3_aa: CASSQAGSETQYF
j_call: TRBJ1-1; d_call: NA; v_call: TRBV11-3; clone_size: NA; cdr3_length: 12; cdr3_nt: TGTGCCAGCAGCTCTCAGGGAACTGAAGCTTTCTTT; cdr3_aa: CASSSQGTEAFF
j_call: TRBJ2-7; d_call: NA; v_call: TRBV29-1; clone_size: NA; cdr3_length: 13; cdr3_nt: TGCAGCGTTGGACACGGAGTAGGATACGAGCAGTACTTC; cdr3_aa: CSVGHGVGYEQYF
j_call: TRBJ1-2; d_call: NA; v_call: TRBV10-2; clone_size: few; cdr3_length: 12; cdr3_nt: TGCGCCAGCAGTGAAACAGGGTACGGCTACACCTTC; cdr3_aa: CASSETGYGYTF
j_call: TRBJ1-5; d_call: NA; v_call: TRBV6-6; clone_size: NA; cdr3_length: 14; cdr3_nt: TGTGCCAGCAGTCCCCGAGGGGGGGTCGGACCCCAGCATTTT; cdr3_aa: CASSPRGGVGPQHF
j_call: TRBJ1-1; d_call: NA; v_call: TRBV28; clone_size: NA; cdr3_length: 14; cdr3_nt: TGTGCCAGCATCTCTCGGGGGCGGGGCACTGAAGCTTTCTTT; cdr3_aa: CASISRGRGTEAFF
j_call: TRBJ2-5; d_call: NA; v_call: TRBV2; clone_size: NA; cdr3_length: 15; cdr3_nt: TGTGCCAGCAAGGGCAGGGGAGGGCTTGAGGAGACCCAGTACTTC; cdr3_aa: CASKGRGGLEETQYF
j_call: TRBJ1-1; d_call: TRBD1; v_call: TRBV9; clone_size: once; cdr3_length: 14; cdr3_nt: TGTGCCAGCAGCGCCCGGGACAGGGATAATGAAGCTTTCTTT; cdr3_aa: CASSARDRDNEAFF
j_call: TRBJ1-4; d_call: NA; v_call: TRBV5-6; clone_size: NA; cdr3_length: 16; cdr3_nt: TGTGCCAGCAGCCTGCGGCACCAGGGTTTTCGCGAAAAACTGTTTTTT; cdr3_aa: CASSLRHQGFREKLFF
j_call: TRBJ1-5; d_call: NA; v_call: TRBV6-1; clone_size: few; cdr3_length: 13; cdr3_nt: TGTGCCAGCAGCCGGGACAGCAATCAGCCCCAGCATTTT; cdr3_aa: CASSRDSNQPQHF
j_call: TRBJ1-5; d_call: NA; v_call: TRBV27; clone_size: NA; cdr3_length: 12; cdr3_nt: TGTGCCACAAAAAGAGGGGATCAGCCCCAGCATTTT; cdr3_aa: CATKRGDQPQHF